This TCR beta chain emerged from a study of blood T cell repertoires in COVID-19. Whole-study context: Some COVID-19 samples were acute and others convalescent; all came from the United States, Italy and Spain. From T cells, B-cell-depleted T cells, or PBMCs came the material, which was cDNA or gDNA.

This CDR3 is built from 13 residues. The germline V gene encodes CDR1 SGHDT and CDR2 YYEEEE. V was trimmed by 0 bases and J by 3 bases, leaving 6 bases between them. The Seattle patients, enrolled during active infection, were followed longitudinally. In the source study's methods: Nucleated cell number was recorded as an estimate derived from reference gene primer amplification. Repertoires were generated with immunoSEQ multiplex PCR, while TCRdb's copy carries only in-frame clones and drops some. V, J and clone size reflect that table, while D and trimming were determined from the DNA. The sample yields 250,000 to 350,000 clones, about four fifths seen once.

The material sequenced was peripheral blood. The chain uses TRBV5-6 and TRBJ1-2; D remains ambiguous. This TCR derives from a human donor with COVID-19, enrolled during active disease. The donor label of this sample is uncertain. DNA for the CDR3: TGTGCCAGCAGCTTGGGAGCGGACTATGGCTACACCTTC. It is translated as CASSLGADYGYTF.